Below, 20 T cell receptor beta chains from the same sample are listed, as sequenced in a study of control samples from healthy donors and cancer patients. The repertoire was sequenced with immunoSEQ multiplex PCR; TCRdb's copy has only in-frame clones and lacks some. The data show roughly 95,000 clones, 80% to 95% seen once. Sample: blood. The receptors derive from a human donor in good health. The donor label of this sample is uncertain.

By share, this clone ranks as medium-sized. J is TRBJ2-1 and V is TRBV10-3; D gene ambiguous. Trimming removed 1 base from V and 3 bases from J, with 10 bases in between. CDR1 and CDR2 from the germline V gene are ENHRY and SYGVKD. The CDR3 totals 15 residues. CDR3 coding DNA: TGTGCCATCAGTGAGTTAAGGCCCCTCTACAATGAGCAGTTCTTC. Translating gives CAISELRPLYNEQFF.

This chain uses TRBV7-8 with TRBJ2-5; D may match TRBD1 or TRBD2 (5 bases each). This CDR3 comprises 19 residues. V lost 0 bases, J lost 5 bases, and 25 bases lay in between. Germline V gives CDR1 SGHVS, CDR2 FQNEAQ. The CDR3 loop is CASSLAYRRRAGSGETQYF. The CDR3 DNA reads TGTGCCAGCAGCTTAGCTTACCGGCGTCGGGCAGGGAGTGGCGAGACCCAGTACTTC.

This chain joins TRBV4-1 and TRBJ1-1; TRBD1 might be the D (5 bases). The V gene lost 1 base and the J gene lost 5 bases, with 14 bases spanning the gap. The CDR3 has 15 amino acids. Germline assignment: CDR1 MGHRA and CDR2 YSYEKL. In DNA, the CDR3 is TGCGCCAGCAGCCAAGGAAGGGGTGGGGGAACTGAAGCTTTCTTT. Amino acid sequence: CASSQGRGGGTEAFF.

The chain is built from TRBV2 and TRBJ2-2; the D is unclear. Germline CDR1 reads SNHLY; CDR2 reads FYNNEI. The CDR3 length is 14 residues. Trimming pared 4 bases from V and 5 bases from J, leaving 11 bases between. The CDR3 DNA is TGTGCCAGCAGTGGGGCTAGTTATACCGGGGAGCTGTTTTTT. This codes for CASSGASYTGELFF.

The CDR3: CASSPRGGTIVDTQYF. DNA of the CDR3: TGTGCCAGCAGTCCTCGCGGGGGCACCATTGTGGATACGCAGTATTTT. The chain couples TRBV2 to TRBJ2-3; tentative D call: TRBD2 (7 bases). This CDR3 is built from 16 residues. V shed 5 bases and J shed 6 bases, with 21 bases lying between them. Germline V CDR1 and CDR2: SNHLY, FYNNEI.

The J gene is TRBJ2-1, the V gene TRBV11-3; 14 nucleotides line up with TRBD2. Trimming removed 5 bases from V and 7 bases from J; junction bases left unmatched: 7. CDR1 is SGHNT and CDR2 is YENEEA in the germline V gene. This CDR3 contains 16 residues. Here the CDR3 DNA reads TGTGCCAGCAGCCTCGGACTAGCGGGGGGATGGAATGAGCAGTTCTTC. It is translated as CASSLGLAGGWNEQFF.

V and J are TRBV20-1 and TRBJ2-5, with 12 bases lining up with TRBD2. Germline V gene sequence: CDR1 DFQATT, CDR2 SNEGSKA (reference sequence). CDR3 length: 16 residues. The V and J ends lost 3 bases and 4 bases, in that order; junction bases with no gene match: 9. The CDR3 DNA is TGCAGTGCTAGTAGGCTAGCGGGGGGGAGGGGAGAGACCCAGTACTTC. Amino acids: CSASRLAGGRGETQYF.

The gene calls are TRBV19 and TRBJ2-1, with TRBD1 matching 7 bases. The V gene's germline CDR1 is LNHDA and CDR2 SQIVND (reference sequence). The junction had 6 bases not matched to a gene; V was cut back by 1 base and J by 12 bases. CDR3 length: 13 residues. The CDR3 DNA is TGTGCCAGTAGTATAGTCCTTCGGGACAGGCAGTTCTTC. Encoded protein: CASSIVLRDRQFF. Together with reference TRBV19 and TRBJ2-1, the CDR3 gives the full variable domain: DGGITQSPKYLFRKEGQNVTLSCEQNLNHDAMYWYRQDPGQGLRLIYYSQIVNDFQKGDIAEGYSVSREKKESFPLTVTSAQKNPTAFYLCASSIVLRDRQFFGPGTRLTVL.

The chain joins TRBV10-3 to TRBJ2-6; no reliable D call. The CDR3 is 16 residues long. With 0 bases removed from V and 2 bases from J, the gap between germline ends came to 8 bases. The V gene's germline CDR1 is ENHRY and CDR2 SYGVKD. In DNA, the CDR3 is TGTGCCATCAGTGAGTCGCCACGCCCTGGGGCCAACGTCCTGACTTTC. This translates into CAISESPRPGANVLTF.

The CDR3 protein is CASSLGQGAPNSPLHF. The CDR3 coding sequence is TGTGCCAGCAGCTTAGGACAGGGGGCCCCCAATTCACCCCTCCACTTT. J is TRBJ1-6 and V is TRBV13, with 9 bases matching TRBD1. The CDR3 length is 16 residues. Germline loops: CDR1 PRHDT, CDR2 FYEKMQ (reference sequence). The V and J ends lost 0 bases and 7 bases, in that order; junction bases with no gene match: 4.

CDR3 sequence reads: CASSSPTGVNTGELFF. The CDR3 bases are TGTGCCAGCAGCTCTCCGACAGGGGTCAACACCGGGGAGCTGTTTTTT. The chain links TRBV7-9 to TRBJ2-2; 8 nucleotides align to TRBD1. This CDR3 spans 16 amino acids. Unmatched junction bases numbered 6, after V lost 4 bases and J lost 2 bases. Germline loops: CDR1 SEHNR, CDR2 FQNEAQ (reference sequence).

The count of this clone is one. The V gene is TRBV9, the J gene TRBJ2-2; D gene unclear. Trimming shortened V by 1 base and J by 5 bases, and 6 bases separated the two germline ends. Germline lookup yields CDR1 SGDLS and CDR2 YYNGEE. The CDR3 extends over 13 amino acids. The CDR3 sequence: CASSVRTTGELFF. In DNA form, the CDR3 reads TGTGCCAGCAGCGTACGGACGACCGGGGAGCTGTTTTTT.

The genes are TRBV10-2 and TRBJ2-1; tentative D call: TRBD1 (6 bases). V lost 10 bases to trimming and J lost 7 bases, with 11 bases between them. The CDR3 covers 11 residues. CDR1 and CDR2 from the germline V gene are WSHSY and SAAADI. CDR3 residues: CAIKQGNEQFF. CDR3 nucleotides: TGCGCCATCAAACAGGGAAATGAGCAGTTCTTC.

In DNA, the CDR3 is TGTGCCAGCATTCAACACCGAGGGTTCTATGGCTACACCTTC. Translation gives CASIQHRGFYGYTF. The chain joins TRBV21-1 to TRBJ1-2. TRBV21-1 is a pseudogene segment. The CDR3 loop spans 14 amino acids.

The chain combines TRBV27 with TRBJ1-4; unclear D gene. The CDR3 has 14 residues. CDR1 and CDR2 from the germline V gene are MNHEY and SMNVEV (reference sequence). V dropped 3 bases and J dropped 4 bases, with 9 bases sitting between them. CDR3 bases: TGTGCCAGCAGTTTTAGCGGATTTAATGAAAAACTGTTTTTT. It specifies CASSFSGFNEKLFF.

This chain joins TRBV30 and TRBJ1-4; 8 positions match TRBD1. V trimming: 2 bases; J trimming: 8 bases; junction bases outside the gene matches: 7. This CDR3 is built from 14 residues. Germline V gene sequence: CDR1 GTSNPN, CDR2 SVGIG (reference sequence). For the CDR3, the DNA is TGTGCCTGGAGTATGACAGGGGTTGTGGAAAAACTGTTTTTT. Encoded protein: CAWSMTGVVEKLFF.

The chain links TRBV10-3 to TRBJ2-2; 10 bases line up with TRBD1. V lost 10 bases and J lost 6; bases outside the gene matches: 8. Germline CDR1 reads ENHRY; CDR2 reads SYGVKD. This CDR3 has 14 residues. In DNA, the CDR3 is TGTGCCACCAAAGGGACAGGGGATTCCGGGGAGCTGTTTTTT. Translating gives CATKGTGDSGELFF.

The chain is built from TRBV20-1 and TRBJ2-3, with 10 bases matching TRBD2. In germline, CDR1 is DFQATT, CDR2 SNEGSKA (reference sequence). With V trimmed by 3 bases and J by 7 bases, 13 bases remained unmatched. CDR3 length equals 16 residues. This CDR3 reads CSASSGAGGPAYTQYF. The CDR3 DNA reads TGCAGTGCTAGTTCGGGAGCGGGGGGGCCAGCATATACGCAGTATTTT.

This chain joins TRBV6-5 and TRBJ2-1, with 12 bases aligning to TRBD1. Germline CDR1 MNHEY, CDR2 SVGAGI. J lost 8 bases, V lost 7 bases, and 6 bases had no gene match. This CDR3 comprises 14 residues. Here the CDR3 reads CASNRDRGRDEQFF. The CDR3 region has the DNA TGTGCCAGCAACCGGGACAGGGGGCGAGATGAGCAGTTCTTC.

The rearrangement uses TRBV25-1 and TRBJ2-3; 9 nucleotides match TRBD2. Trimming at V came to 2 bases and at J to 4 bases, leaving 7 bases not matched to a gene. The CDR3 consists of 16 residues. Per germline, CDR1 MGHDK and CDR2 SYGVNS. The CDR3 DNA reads TGTGCCAGCAGTGAACGTGCGGGGGGGAGTCCAGATACGCAGTATTTT. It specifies CASSERAGGSPDTQYF.